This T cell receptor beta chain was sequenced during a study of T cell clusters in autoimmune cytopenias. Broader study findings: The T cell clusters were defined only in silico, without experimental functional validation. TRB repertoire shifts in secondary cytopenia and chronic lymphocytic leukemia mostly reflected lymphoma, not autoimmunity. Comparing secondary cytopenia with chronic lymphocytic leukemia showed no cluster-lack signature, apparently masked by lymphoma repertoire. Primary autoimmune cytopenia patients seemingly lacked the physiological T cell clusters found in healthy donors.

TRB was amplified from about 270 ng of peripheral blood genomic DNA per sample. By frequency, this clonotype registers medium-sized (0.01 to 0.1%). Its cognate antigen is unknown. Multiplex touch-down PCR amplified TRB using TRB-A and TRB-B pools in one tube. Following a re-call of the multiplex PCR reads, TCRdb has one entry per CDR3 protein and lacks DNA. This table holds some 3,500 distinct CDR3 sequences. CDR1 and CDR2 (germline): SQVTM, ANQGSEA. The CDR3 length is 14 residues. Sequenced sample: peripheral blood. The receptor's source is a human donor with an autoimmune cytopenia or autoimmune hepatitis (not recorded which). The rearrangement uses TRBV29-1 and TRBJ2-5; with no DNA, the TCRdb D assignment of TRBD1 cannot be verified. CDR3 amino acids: CSVDQGAERETQYF.